This T cell receptor (beta chain) emerged from a study of glioma-infiltrating T cells after dendritic cell vaccination. Whole-study context: Dendritic cell vaccine was injected intradermally three times, biweekly.

This clone was detected a few times. Input was 2 to 2.5 ug genomic DNA, or all available if less. The method was immunoSEQ multiplex PCR; TCRdb's version includes in-frame clones alone and lacks a portion of them. The sample comprises fewer than 75,000 clones, about 83% of which are singletons, and roughly 8.5% rests with the top ten. V shed 7 bases and J 5 bases; nucleotides not matched to a gene: 9. The CDR3 runs to 14 residues. Germline lookup yields CDR1 SNHLY and CDR2 FYNNEI. Time point of the sample: after dendritic cell vaccination, including at tumor progression/relapse. Fresh-frozen tumor tissue and more than two years of survival data were available for all. PBMC sampling occurred before vaccination, two weeks after the third dose, and at progression.

V is TRBV2 and J is TRBJ2-3, with 7 bases identical to TRBD1. The specimen was blood, collected after dendritic cell vaccination. The sequence derives from a human donor with glioblastoma. CDR3 loop: CASIQGVYLDTQYF. CDR3 DNA: TGTGCCAGCATTCAGGGGGTCTACTTAGATACGCAGTATTTT.